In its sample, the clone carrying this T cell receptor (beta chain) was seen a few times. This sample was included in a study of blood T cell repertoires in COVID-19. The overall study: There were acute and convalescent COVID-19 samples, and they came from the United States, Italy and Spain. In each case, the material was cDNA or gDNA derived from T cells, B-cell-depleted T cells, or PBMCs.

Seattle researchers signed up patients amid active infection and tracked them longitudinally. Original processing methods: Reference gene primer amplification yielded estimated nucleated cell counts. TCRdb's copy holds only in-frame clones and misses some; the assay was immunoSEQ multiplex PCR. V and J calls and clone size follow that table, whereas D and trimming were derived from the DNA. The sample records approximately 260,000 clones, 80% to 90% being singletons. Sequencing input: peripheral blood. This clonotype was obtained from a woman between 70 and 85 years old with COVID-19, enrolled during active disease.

The CDR3 DNA reads as TGTGCCAGCAGGAGTCTAAGCGGGGATACGCAGTATTTT. This sequence encodes CASRSLSGDTQYF. This chain links TRBV6-5 with TRBJ2-3; D is possibly TRBD2 (6 bases). The CDR3 sequence is 13 residues long. Trimming pared 6 bases from V and 6 bases from J, leaving 13 bases between. The germline CDR1 and CDR2 sequences are MNHEY and SVGAGI.